These T cell receptor beta chains were read from a single sample in a study of blood T cell repertoires in COVID-19. The assay was immunoSEQ multiplex PCR, and TCRdb's table has in-frame clones only and misses some. In the table there are about 140,000 clones, around 88% of which are singletons. The sequenced sample consisted of peripheral blood. These TCRs come from a human donor in a cohort sampled during active COVID-19. Each CDR3 is given with its conserved first and last residue. The D gene is left open where the match is weak. The size field is filled for only some rows; it gives once, few, many or a size class.

D: NA
size: NA
V: TRBV10-3
J: TRBJ1-1
DNA: TGTGCCATCAGTGAGTCCAGGGCCGAGAACACTGAAGCTTTCTTT
CDR3: CAISESRAENTEAFF

D: NA
size: few
V: TRBV11-3
J: TRBJ2-2
DNA: TGTGCCAGCAGCTTAGATACCGGGGCGAACACCGGGGAGCTGTTTTTT
CDR3: CASSLDTGANTGELFF

D: NA
size: once
V: TRBV7-9
J: TRBJ1-1
DNA: TGTGCCAGTCAACCAGGAAGGTGGTCGGGGGACACTGAAGCTTTCTTT
CDR3: CASQPGRWSGDTEAFF

D: TRBD2
size: NA
V: TRBV27
J: TRBJ2-3
DNA: TGTGCCAGCAGCTTTCGGGCCGCTAGCGGGGGGGCCAGATCAGATACGCAGTATTTT
CDR3: CASSFRAASGGARSDTQYF

D: TRBD1
size: NA
V: TRBV3-1/TRBV3-2
J: TRBJ1-6
DNA: TGTGCCAGCAGCGGGACAGGGGTCGATAATTCACCCCTCCACTTT
CDR3: CASSGTGVDNSPLHF

D: NA
size: NA
V: TRBV5-1
J: TRBJ2-3
DNA: TGCGCCAGCAGCTTGGATTTAGGGGCCCTCACAGATACGCAGTATTTT
CDR3: CASSLDLGALTDTQYF

D: NA
size: NA
V: TRBV12-3/TRBV12-4
J: TRBJ2-3
DNA: TGTGCCAGCAGTTTGAGGAAGACAGATACGCAGTATTTT
CDR3: CASSLRKTDTQYF

D: TRBD1
size: NA
V: TRBV11-2
J: TRBJ2-7
DNA: TGTGCCAGCAGCTTATCAGGGGACAGATACTACGAGCAGTACTTC
CDR3: CASSLSGDRYYEQYF

D: NA
size: NA
V: TRBV27
J: TRBJ1-1
DNA: TGTGCCAGCAGTTGGACAGCGGCGAACACTGAAGCTTTCTTT
CDR3: CASSWTAANTEAFF

D: TRBD1
size: NA
V: TRBV5-6
J: TRBJ2-7
DNA: TGTGCCAGCAGCGTCGGGACAGGGATCCACGAGCAGTACTTC
CDR3: CASSVGTGIHEQYF

D: NA
size: NA
V: TRBV11-3
J: TRBJ2-3
DNA: TGTGCCAGCAGCTTAAGCGGAAGCACAGATACGCAGTATTTT
CDR3: CASSLSGSTDTQYF

D: NA
size: NA
V: TRBV6-5
J: TRBJ2-5
DNA: TGTGCCAGCAGTTACGTAGGGGGAGAGACCCAGTACTTC
CDR3: CASSYVGGETQYF

D: TRBD2
size: NA
V: TRBV19
J: TRBJ2-2
DNA: TGTGCCAGTAGTACCTGGACTAGCGGGGGGACGAACACCGGGGAGCTGTTTTTT
CDR3: CASSTWTSGGTNTGELFF

D: NA
size: NA
V: TRBV5-1
J: TRBJ1-5
DNA: TGCGCCAGCAGCTTGACGGCGGGACCAAATCAGCCCCAGCATTTT
CDR3: CASSLTAGPNQPQHF

D: NA
size: NA
V: TRBV9
J: TRBJ2-1
DNA: TGTGCCAGCAGCCCGACTAGCTCCTACAATGAGCAGTTCTTC
CDR3: CASSPTSSYNEQFF

D: TRBD1
size: NA
V: TRBV27
J: TRBJ1-5
DNA: TGTGCCAGCAGTTTATCGCGGACAGGGAGCAATCAGCCCCAGCATTTT
CDR3: CASSLSRTGSNQPQHF

D: TRBD1
size: NA
V: TRBV5-1
J: TRBJ2-3
DNA: TGCGCCAGCAGCTTAGGGGACAGGGGGCGAGTGGATACGCAGTATTTT
CDR3: CASSLGDRGRVDTQYF

D: NA
size: NA
V: TRBV6-6
J: TRBJ2-1
DNA: TGTGCCAGCAGGGAGTTCTCCTACAATGAGCAGTTCTTC
CDR3: CASREFSYNEQFF

D: TRBD1
size: once
V: TRBV6-2/TRBV6-3
J: TRBJ2-6
DNA: TGTGCCAGCACCCCGGGACAGGGAAGGGTCTCTGGGGCCAACGTCCTGACTTTC
CDR3: CASTPGQGRVSGANVLTF

D: TRBD1
size: NA
V: TRBV18
J: TRBJ2-1
DNA: TGTGCCAGCTCAGACAGGGTAAATCATTTTGGCGATGAGCAGTTCTTC
CDR3: CASSDRVNHFGDEQFF

D: NA
size: NA
V: TRBV3-1/TRBV3-2
J: TRBJ1-1
DNA: TGTGCCAGCAGCCAAGTACAGACGACTGAAGCTTTCTTT
CDR3: CASSQVQTTEAFF

D: NA
size: NA
V: TRBV27
J: TRBJ1-4
DNA: TGTGCCAGCAGTTTAGGCCCAGGGCTGGAGGAAAAACTGTTTTTT
CDR3: CASSLGPGLEEKLFF

D: TRBD1
size: NA
V: TRBV5-6
J: TRBJ2-7
DNA: TGTGCCAGCAGCCGGGACAGGGGCATCTCCTACGAGCAGTACTTC
CDR3: CASSRDRGISYEQYF

D: TRBD1
size: NA
V: TRBV4-1
J: TRBJ1-2
DNA: TGCGCCAGCAGCCAAGCGGGACAGGGGTGGGATGGCTACACCTTC
CDR3: CASSQAGQGWDGYTF

D: NA
size: NA
V: TRBV15
J: TRBJ1-2
DNA: TGTGCCACCAGCAGCAGCGCTTCCCCCCGACGGTTATCCTACACCTTC
CDR3: CATSSSASPRRLSYTF

D: TRBD2
size: NA
V: TRBV7-2
J: TRBJ2-1
DNA: TGTGCCAGCAGCTTAGGGAGCGGGGGGTACAATGAGCAGTTCTTC
CDR3: CASSLGSGGYNEQFF

D: TRBD1
size: once
V: TRBV7-9
J: TRBJ1-2
DNA: TGTGCCAGCAGCGCCACAGGGGTTGGCTACACCTTC
CDR3: CASSATGVGYTF

D: TRBD1
size: NA
V: TRBV18
J: TRBJ1-1
DNA: TGTGCCAGCTCACCAGGACAGGCAGCGAACACTGAAGCTTTCTTT
CDR3: CASSPGQAANTEAFF